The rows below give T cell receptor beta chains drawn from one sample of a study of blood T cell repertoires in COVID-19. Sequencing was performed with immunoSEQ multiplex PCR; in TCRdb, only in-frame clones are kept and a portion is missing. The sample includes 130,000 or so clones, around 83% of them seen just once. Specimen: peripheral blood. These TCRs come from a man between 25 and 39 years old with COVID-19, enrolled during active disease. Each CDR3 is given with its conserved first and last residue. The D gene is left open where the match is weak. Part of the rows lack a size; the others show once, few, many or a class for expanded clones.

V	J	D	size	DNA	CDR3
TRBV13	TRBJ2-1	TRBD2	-	TGTGCCAGCAGCTTAGGGGGGAGGGCCTACAATGAGCAGTTCTTC	CASSLGGRAYNEQFF
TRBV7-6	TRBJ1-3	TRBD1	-	TGTGCCAGCAGCTTATCCGAACAGGGGGCAAGGGGAAACACCATATATTTT	CASSLSEQGARGNTIYF
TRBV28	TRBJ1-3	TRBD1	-	TGTGCCAGCAGTCAATGGACAGGGAGTATTTCAGGAAACACCATATATTTT	CASSQWTGSISGNTIYF
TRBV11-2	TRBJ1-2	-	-	TGTGCCAGCAGCTTATCTACTAGAGGGAGGGGCTATGGCTACACCTTC	CASSLSTRGRGYGYTF
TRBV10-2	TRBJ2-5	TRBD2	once	TGCGCCAGCAGGGGGGGTTTGCGGGAGTCTGAGACCCAGTACTTC	CASRGGLRESETQYF
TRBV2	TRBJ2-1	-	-	TGTGCCAGCAGCGGCAGGGGCCCCAATGAGCAGTTCTTC	CASSGRGPNEQFF
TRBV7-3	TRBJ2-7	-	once	TGTGCCAGCAGAAGCAGGGGATGTAATCGCTACGAGCAGTACTTC	CASRSRGCNRYEQYF
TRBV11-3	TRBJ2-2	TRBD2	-	TGTGCCAGCAGCTTAGGTTCACTAGCGGGTAACACCGGGGAGCTGTTTTTT	CASSLGSLAGNTGELFF
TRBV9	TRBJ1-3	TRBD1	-	TGTGCCAGCAGCCCAGGGACAGCTGGAAACACCATATATTTT	CASSPGTAGNTIYF
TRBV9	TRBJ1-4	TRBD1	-	TGTGCCAGCAGCCGACAGGGAAGTGAAAAACTGTTTTTT	CASSRQGSEKLFF
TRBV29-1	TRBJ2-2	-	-	TGCAGCGTTGCTACAGGTGGGAACACCGGGGAGCTGTTTTTT	CSVATGGNTGELFF
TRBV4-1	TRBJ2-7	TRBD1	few	TGCGCCAGCAGCGCCCAACCACCGGGACAGGGTGGGCAGTACTTC	CASSAQPPGQGGQYF
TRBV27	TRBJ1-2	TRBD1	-	TGTGCCAGCAGGGGGCAGGGGGCAGGGGGCTACACCTTC	CASRGQGAGGYTF
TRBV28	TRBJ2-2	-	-	TGTGCCACCAACGACAGCCCCGGACGCACCGGGGAGCTGTTTTTT	CATNDSPGRTGELFF
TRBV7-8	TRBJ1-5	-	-	TGTGCCAGCAGCTCGGCTGGGGGGGCTGGCAATCAGCCCCAGCATTTT	CASSSAGGAGNQPQHF
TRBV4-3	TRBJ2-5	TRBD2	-	TGCGCCAGCAGCCAAGTAGCGGGAGAAGAGACCCAGTACTTC	CASSQVAGEETQYF